What follows is one T cell receptor (beta chain) and its context. This entry comes from a study of blood T cell repertoires in COVID-19. V shed 6 bases and J 4 bases; nucleotides not matched to a gene: 4. Germline V gene sequence: CDR1 KGHSH, CDR2 LQKENI. The CDR3 spans 13 residues. Here immunoSEQ multiplex PCR was the method, and the copy in TCRdb shows in-frame clones only, minus some. The sample shows fewer than 350,000 clones, around 88% of them seen only once. This receptor was identified in a woman in her 30s who had recovered from COVID-19. Sequenced material: peripheral blood. The chain recombines TRBV18 with TRBJ2-7; 9 bases map to TRBD1. The chain's CDR3 is CASSPGTGYEQYF. The CDR3 region has the DNA TGTGCCAGCTCGCCCGGGACAGGGTACGAGCAGTACTTC.